The next 19 T cell receptor beta chains were all read from a single sample in a study of regulatory T cells in long-lasting Graves disease. For TCR beta, libraries came from iRepertoire HTBI primers and Arm-PCR of CDR3 regions. TCRdb independently ran MiXCR on the multiplex PCR reads; one entry per CDR3 protein. The repertoire consists of around 450,000 distinct CDR3 sequences, with 15% occurring once and the leading ten covering 16%. Time point reported: newly diagnosed GD, antithyroid drugs for less than 3 months. PBMC-derived RNA was used for the TCR library. Separately, the same data were catalogued under a study of T cells in Graves' hyperthyroidism and ophthalmopathy.

The sequencing used peripheral blood mononuclear cells (PBMCs), collected at new diagnosis, from a patient treated with antithyroid drugs. These receptors originate from a woman aged 25 to 45 with Graves disease.

This chain uses TRBV28 with TRBJ2-7; no definite D call. The ends were cut back, 2 bases at V and 0 bases at J, with 8 bases in the middle. Looked up from germline, CDR1 is MDHEN and CDR2 is SYDVKM. There are 14 residues in the CDR3. The CDR3 loop reads CASSLMPFSYEQYF. The CDR3 DNA reads TGTGCCAGCAGTTTAATGCCCTTCTCCTACGAGCAGTACTTC.

This clonotype has just a few counts. The chain uses TRBV4-1 and TRBJ2-3, with a weak D call TRBD2 (5 bases). The CDR3 is 15 residues long. With 0 bases removed from V and 2 bases from J, the gap between germline ends came to 9 bases. Germline loops: CDR1 MGHRA, CDR2 YSYEKL. The CDR3 reads CASSQDTRVTDTQYF. CDR3 sequence (DNA): TGCGCCAGCAGCCAAGATACTAGGGTCACAGATACGCAGTATTTT.

This clonotype was recorded many times. This sequence joins TRBV29-1 and TRBJ2-3; D is uncertain. This CDR3 spans 10 amino acids. Trimming removed 6 bases at V and 7 bases at J, with 8 bases between. Germline assignment: CDR1 SQVTM and CDR2 ANQGSEA. The CDR3 coding sequence is TGCAGCGTGAGTGGTTATACGCAGTATTTT. Translation: CSVSGYTQYF.

The table lists this clonotype with many counts. V usage is TRBV12-3 or TRBV12-4 and J usage is TRBJ1-1; perhaps TRBD1 as D (5 bases). V was trimmed by 3 bases and J by 5 bases, leaving 13 bases between them. The CDR3 is made up of 14 amino acids. The CDR3 loop is CASSFSRVGTEAFF. The DNA for the CDR3 is TGTGCCAGCAGTTTCTCCAGGGTTGGAACTGAAGCTTTCTTT.

This clonotype occurred once. The rearrangement uses TRBV10-3 and TRBJ1-1; tentative D call: TRBD1 (6 bases). With 6 bases removed from V and 4 bases from J, the gap between germline ends came to 12 bases. CDR1 ENHRY and CDR2 SYGVKD come from the germline V gene. This CDR3 has 13 residues. CDR3 nucleotides: TGTGCCATCAGCGACTTACAGGGCACTGAAGCTTTCTTT. Translating it yields CAISDLQGTEAFF.

This clonotype was recorded at least ten times. The V gene is TRBV30, the J gene TRBJ1-1; no definite D call. V was pared by 0 bases and J by 0 bases, with 5 bases between. Germline V gives CDR1 GTSNPN, CDR2 SVGIG (reference sequence). The CDR3 extends over 13 amino acids. CDR3 nucleotides: TGTGCCTGGAGTGTCACCATGAACACTGAAGCTTTCTTT. This codes for CAWSVTMNTEAFF.

This clonotype was observed a handful of times. This sequence joins TRBV27 and TRBJ2-1, with TRBD2 matching 12 bases. V lost 8 bases and J lost 9; bases outside the gene matches: 11. The CDR3 sequence is 15 residues long. Germline assignment: CDR1 MNHEY and CDR2 SMNVEV (reference sequence). CDR3 residues: CASLTTTSGSGEQFF. CDR3 sequence (DNA): TGTGCCAGCCTTACGACGACTAGCGGGAGTGGTGAGCAGTTCTTC.

This clonotype was found many times. The chain recombines TRBV12-3 or TRBV12-4 with TRBJ2-7; 7 nucleotides line up with TRBD2. The junction had 7 bases not matched to a gene; V was cut back by 3 bases and J by 2 bases. The CDR3 extends over 15 amino acids. The CDR3 loop is CASSFGSGTTYEQYF. CDR3 DNA: TGTGCCAGCAGTTTTGGAAGCGGGACCACCTACGAGCAGTACTTC.

The V call is TRBV20-1, the J call TRBJ2-3; TRBD2 agrees at 7 bases. Germline trimming cut 3 bases from V and 0 bases from J; bases unmatched to any gene: 3. This CDR3 comprises 14 residues. Germline V gives CDR1 DFQATT, CDR2 SNEGSKA (reference sequence). The CDR3 is CSASGRTSTDTQYF. In DNA, the CDR3 is TGCAGTGCTAGCGGGAGGACTAGCACAGATACGCAGTATTTT.

There are many counts of this clonotype. The rearrangement links TRBV6-5 to TRBJ2-1; D unresolved. Germline V lookup: CDR1 MNHEY, CDR2 SVGAGI. The CDR3 is 14 amino acids. With 2 bases removed from V and 6 bases from J, the gap between germline ends came to 11 bases. For the CDR3, the DNA is TGTGCCAGCAGTTACGCTCCCCAGTCCAATGAGCAGTTCTTC. This gives the protein CASSYAPQSNEQFF.

This clonotype is deemed medium-sized (0.01 to 0.1%). The rearrangement uses TRBV20-1 and TRBJ1-1; D might be TRBD1 (6 bases). Trimming cost V 0 bases and J 3 bases, with 14 bases left between them. CDR1 and CDR2 from the germline V gene are DFQATT and SNEGSKA (reference sequence). CDR3 length equals 15 residues. DNA for the CDR3: TGCAGTGCTAGAGATCGAAGGGACACGTACACTGAAGCTTTCTTT. It specifies CSARDRRDTYTEAFF.

The chain joins TRBV7-9 to TRBJ1-1; D might be TRBD1 (5 bases). In germline, CDR1 is SEHNR, CDR2 FQNEAQ (reference sequence). The V end lost 11 bases, the J end lost 2 bases, and 27 bases lay between the germline ends. CDR3 size: 17 residues. CDR3 coding DNA: TGTGCCTGCCGACCTTATAGCGGGACCGGGACTAACACTGAAGCTTTCTTT. This gives the protein CACRPYSGTGTNTEAFF.

This clonotype was observed at least ten times. The DNA for the CDR3 is TGCAGTGCCCTACCGCTGGGCGGGTCAATCTCCTACAATGAGCAGTTCTTC. This gives the protein CSALPLGGSISYNEQFF. V is TRBV20-1 and J is TRBJ2-1; weak D call: TRBD2 (5 bases). Trimming removed 6 bases from V and 0 bases from J, with 21 bases in between. The CDR3 loop spans 17 amino acids. Germline CDR1 DFQATT, CDR2 SNEGSKA (reference sequence).

This clonotype appeared many times. This chain links TRBV6-1 with TRBJ2-3, with D unresolved. This CDR3 comprises 13 residues. Trimming pared 9 bases from V and 4 bases from J, leaving 14 bases between. Germline values: CDR1 MNHNS, CDR2 SASEGT. The CDR3 loop is CASQWDGSDTQYF. The CDR3 DNA follows: TGTGCCAGTCAGTGGGATGGGTCAGATACGCAGTATTTT.

This clonotype was detected many times. The chain is built from TRBV24-1 and TRBJ1-1, with 7 bases identical to TRBD1. Germline V gene lookup returns CDR1 KGHDR and CDR2 SFDVKD. The CDR3 sequence is 13 residues long. J gave up 0 bases and V 10 bases, and 4 bases lay outside the gene matches. This CDR3 reads CATRDSLNTEAFF. Written as DNA, the CDR3 is TGTGCCACTAGGGACAGCTTGAACACTGAAGCTTTCTTT.

This clonotype was detected a few times. This may stem from a read error, because a much larger clone lies one nucleotide away. V usage is TRBV12-5 and J usage is TRBJ2-2, with D perhaps TRBD2 (6 bases). The CDR3 extends over 18 amino acids. Germline lookup yields CDR1 LGHNT and CDR2 FRNRAP. Here the CDR3 DNA reads TGTGCTAGTGGTTTGGTACAAGGCGGGACTGGAAACACCGGGGAGCTGCTTTTT. Its protein is CASGLVQGGTGNTGELLF.

This clonotype showed up many times. V and J are TRBV12-5 and TRBJ2-3, with TRBD2 matching 9 bases. The CDR3 has 16 amino acids. Germline V gives CDR1 LGHNT, CDR2 FRNRAP. The V gene end was trimmed by 2 bases and the J gene end by 5 bases; junction bases not matched to a gene: 8. The CDR3 protein is CASGLILAGVGDTQYF. Written as DNA, the CDR3 is TGTGCTAGTGGTTTGATTTTAGCGGGAGTAGGAGATACGCAGTATTTT. The full variable domain, its missing parts supplied by reference TRBV12-5 and TRBJ2-3, is DARVTQTPRHKVTEMGQEVTMRCQPILGHNTVFWYRQTMMQGLELLAYFRNRAPLDDSGMPKDRFSAEMPDATLATLKIQPSEPRDSAVYFCASGLILAGVGDTQYFGPGTRLTVL.

J is TRBJ1-3 and V is TRBV7-9; D remains unclear. The CDR3 sequence is 14 residues long. The V and J ends lost 0 bases and 3 bases respectively, with 6 bases between them. The germline CDR1 and CDR2 sequences are SEHNR and FQNEAQ (reference sequence). The CDR3 coding sequence is TGTGCCAGCAGCTTAGCCACCTTTGGAAACACCATATATTTT. Amino acids: CASSLATFGNTIYF.

This clonotype came up a few times. V and J are TRBV10-3 and TRBJ1-1; 9 bases line up with TRBD1. Trimming removed 3 bases from V and 1 base from J; junction bases left unmatched: 6. Germline V gives CDR1 ENHRY, CDR2 SYGVKD. The CDR3 length is 16 residues. CDR3 region: CAISDLTGGGNTEAFF. CDR3 nucleotide sequence: TGTGCCATCAGTGACCTGACAGGGGGGGGGAACACTGAAGCTTTCTTT.